What follows are 12 T cell receptor beta chains derived from one specimen sequenced in a study of blood T cell repertoires in COVID-19. Here immunoSEQ multiplex PCR was the method, and the copy in TCRdb shows in-frame clones only, minus some. Of approximately 130,000 clones detected, 80% appear once; the ten largest clones hold around 25%. Sequences were obtained from peripheral blood. Every receptor here comes from a human donor in a cohort sampled during active COVID-19.

This clone was observed a single time. The rearrangement uses TRBV27 and TRBJ1-5, with a weak D call TRBD1 (6 bases). The germline V and J ends were trimmed by 2 bases and 6 bases, with 14 bases remaining between them. Germline assignment: CDR1 MNHEY and CDR2 SMNVEV (reference sequence). This CDR3 is built from 15 residues. The CDR3 loop reads CASSLKGGGFQPQHF. CDR3 DNA sequence: TGTGCCAGCAGTTTAAAAGGGGGGGGATTTCAGCCCCAGCATTTT.

This clone was recorded only once. The chain links TRBV5-1 to TRBJ1-1, with D possibly TRBD1 on 5 matching bases. The CDR3 sequence is 14 residues long. CDR1 and CDR2 from the germline V gene are SGHRS and YFSETQ. Trimming removed 3 bases from V and 2 bases from J, with 11 bases in between. The DNA for the CDR3 is TGCGCCAGCAGCTCTCGACAGCCAAACACTGAAGCTTTCTTT. Translating gives CASSSRQPNTEAFF.

The chain employs TRBV12-3 or TRBV12-4 and TRBJ1-6, with D uncertain. The CDR3 consists of 13 residues. Trimming took off 4 bases at V and 5 bases at J, with 6 bases between the two ends. The CDR3 loop reads CASSYSDNSPLHF. CDR3 nucleotide sequence: TGTGCCAGCAGTTACAGTGATAATTCACCCCTCCACTTT.

The chain joins TRBV5-4 to TRBJ1-4; TRBD1 is a possible D gene (5 bases). The germline V gene encodes CDR1 SGHNT and CDR2 YYREEE (reference sequence). The CDR3 has 14 residues. The ends were cut back, 3 bases at V and 5 bases at J, with 11 bases in the middle. Here the CDR3 DNA reads TGTGCCAGCAGCTCCTCGGGGGGGAATGAAAAACTGTTTTTT. Translated: CASSSSGGNEKLFF.

This chain uses TRBV19 with TRBJ2-1; 8 bases agree with TRBD2. The CDR3 runs to 16 residues. Trimming removed 5 bases from V and 0 bases from J; junction bases left unmatched: 6. The germline V gene has CDR1 LNHDA and CDR2 SQIVND (reference sequence). The CDR3 is CASSALAVRSYNEQFF. The CDR3 coding sequence is TGTGCCAGTAGTGCACTAGCGGTACGCTCCTACAATGAGCAGTTCTTC.

J is TRBJ1-2 and V is TRBV18; tentatively, D is TRBD1 (6 bases). The CDR3 length is 14 residues. V was pared by 2 bases and J by 8 bases, with 15 bases between. Germline CDR1 is KGHSH and CDR2 is LQKENI. CDR3 sequence: CASSPGGARRGYTF. The CDR3 DNA is TGTGCCAGCTCACCAGGGGGGGCGCGAAGAGGCTACACCTTC.

The chain carries TRBV5-1 and TRBJ2-1, with a weak D call TRBD2 (5 bases). The V gene lost 0 bases and the J gene lost 0 bases, with 10 bases spanning the gap. The CDR3 sequence is 16 residues long. Germline loops: CDR1 SGHRS, CDR2 YFSETQ. CDR3 DNA sequence: TGCGCCAGCAGCTTGGACAGCGGACTCTCCTACAATGAGCAGTTCTTC. Amino acid sequence: CASSLDSGLSYNEQFF. Variable domain in full (rest from reference TRBV5-1 and TRBJ2-1): KAGVTQTPRYLIKTRGQQVTLSCSPISGHRSVSWYQQTPGQGLQFLFEYFSETQRNKGNFPGRFSGRQFSNSRSEMNVSTLELGDSALYLCASSLDSGLSYNEQFFGPGTRLTVL.

The chain recombines TRBV14 with TRBJ2-5, with D possibly being TRBD1 (6 bases). Trimming pared 4 bases from V and 4 bases from J, leaving 13 bases between. Germline V CDR1 and CDR2: SGHDN, FVKESK. There are 14 residues in the CDR3. The CDR3 protein is CASSLFNRAETQYF. Here the CDR3 DNA reads TGTGCCAGCAGCCTATTTAACAGGGCAGAGACCCAGTACTTC.

The chain couples TRBV19 to TRBJ2-3; TRBD1 aligns across 8 bases. The germline gives CDR1 LNHDA, CDR2 SQIVND (reference sequence). Unmatched junction bases numbered 12, after V lost 10 bases and J lost 3 bases. The CDR3 has 15 residues. The CDR3 DNA is TGTGCCATCAGAAGAGTTCACAGGGGGACAGATACGCAGTATTTT. Translation gives CAIRRVHRGTDTQYF. The complete variable domain, with remaining parts taken from reference TRBV19 and TRBJ2-3, reads DGGITQSPKYLFRKEGQNVTLSCEQNLNHDAMYWYRQDPGQGLRLIYYSQIVNDFQKGDIAEGYSVSREKKESFPLTVTSAQKNPTAFYLCAIRRVHRGTDTQYFGPGTRLTVL.

The chain is built from TRBV4-3 and TRBJ2-1; 8 bases are shared with TRBD2. This CDR3 has 17 amino acids. Per the germline V gene, CDR1 is LGHNA and CDR2 is YSLEER. V was pared by 3 bases and J by 3 bases, with 10 bases of the junction left unmatched. The CDR3 here is CASSQSSTSGLYNEQFF. The CDR3, as DNA: TGCGCCAGCAGCCAGTCCTCTACTAGCGGTCTCTACAATGAGCAGTTCTTC.

This clone was detected a few times. This rearrangement joins TRBV9 to TRBJ1-1, with 7 bases matching TRBD1. This CDR3 has 13 amino acids. From germline, CDR1 is SGDLS and CDR2 YYNGEE. The V segment lost 0 bases and the J segment 7 bases; nucleotides outside the gene matches: 3. The CDR3 spells CASSVAGGLEAFF. CDR3 bases: TGTGCCAGCAGCGTAGCAGGGGGGCTTGAAGCTTTCTTT. The whole variable domain, filled in from reference TRBV9 and TRBJ1-1, reads DSGVTQTPKHLITATGQRVTLRCSPRSGDLSVYWYQQSLDQGLQFLIQYYNGEERAKGNILERFSAQQFPDLHSELNLSSLELGDSALYFCASSVAGGLEAFFGQGTRLTVV.

This clone has just one count. The chain recombines TRBV9 with TRBJ2-1, with 11 bases aligning to TRBD1. This CDR3 has 15 residues. Germline V gene data show CDR1 as SGDLS and CDR2 as YYNGEE. V lost 4 bases to trimming and J lost 3 bases; unmatched junction nucleotides: 3. This CDR3 is CASSTGTGGYNEQFF. For the CDR3, the DNA is TGTGCCAGCAGCACCGGGACAGGGGGCTACAATGAGCAGTTCTTC.